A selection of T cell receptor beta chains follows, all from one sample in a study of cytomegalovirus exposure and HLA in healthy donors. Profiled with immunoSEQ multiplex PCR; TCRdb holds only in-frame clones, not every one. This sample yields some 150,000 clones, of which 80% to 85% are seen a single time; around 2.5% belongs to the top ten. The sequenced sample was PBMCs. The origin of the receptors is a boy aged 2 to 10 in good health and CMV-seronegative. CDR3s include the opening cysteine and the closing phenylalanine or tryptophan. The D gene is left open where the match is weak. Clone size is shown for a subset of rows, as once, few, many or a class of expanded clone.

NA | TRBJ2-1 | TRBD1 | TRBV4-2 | TGTGCCAGCAGCCAAGCCGGGGCAGGGGGCAATGAGCAGTTCTTC | CASSQAGAGGNEQFF
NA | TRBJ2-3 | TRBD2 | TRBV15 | TGTGCCACCAGCAGAGGAGCTCTCGGGGGGATCACAGATACGCAGTATTTT | CATSRGALGGITDTQYF
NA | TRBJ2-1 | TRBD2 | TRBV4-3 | TGCGCCAGCAGCCAGACTAGCCTATCCTACAATGAGCAGTTCTTC | CASSQTSLSYNEQFF
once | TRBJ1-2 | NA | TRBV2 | TGTGCCAGCAGTGAACGGGGTAACTATGGCTACACCTTC | CASSERGNYGYTF
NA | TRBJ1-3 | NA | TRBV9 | TGTGCCAGCAGCGTTGGCGGGATGAGCTCTGGAAACACCATATATTTT | CASSVGGMSSGNTIYF
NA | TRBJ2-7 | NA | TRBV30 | TGTGCCTGGAGTGAACTCTACGAGCAGTACTTC | CAWSELYEQYF
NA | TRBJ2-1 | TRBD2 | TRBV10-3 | TGTGCCACCTCAAGCGGGATTGCCTACAATGAGCAGTTCTTC | CATSSGIAYNEQFF
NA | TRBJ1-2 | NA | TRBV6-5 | TGTGCCAGCAGTTACTCGAATTTTTTAGGGGCCGAGACCTTC | CASSYSNFLGAETF
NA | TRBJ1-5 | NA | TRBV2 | TGTGCCAGCAGTATGGACGGGCCGGGGACCCAGCATTTT | CASSMDGPGTQHF
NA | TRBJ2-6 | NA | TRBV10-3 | TGTGCCATCAGTGATTCATCTCTAGCCTCCGGGGCCAACGTCCTGACTTTC | CAISDSSLASGANVLTF
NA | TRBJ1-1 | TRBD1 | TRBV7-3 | TGTGCCAGCAGCTCAAGGGGAGGGACAGGGGGATCCGTGGGCACTGAAGCTTTCTTT | CASSSRGGTGGSVGTEAFF
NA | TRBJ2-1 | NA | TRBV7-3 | TGTGCCAGCAGCTTAATGGGCAGGGGTGTATACAATGAGCAGTTCTTC | CASSLMGRGVYNEQFF
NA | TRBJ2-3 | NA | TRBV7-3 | TGTGCCAGCAGCTCCACAGACAGTCACACAGATACGCAGTATTTT | CASSSTDSHTDTQYF
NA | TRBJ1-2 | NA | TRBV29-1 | TGCAGCGTGCATCACACAGCCCCCCTATATGGCTACACCTTC | CSVHHTAPLYGYTF
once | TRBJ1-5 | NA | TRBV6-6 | TGTGCCAGCAGACAGGTCCTTTGGGGCAGCAATCAGCCCCAGCATTTT | CASRQVLWGSNQPQHF
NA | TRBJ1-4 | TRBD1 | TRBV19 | TGTGCCAGTAGTATCCTCGAAGGGGGCGATTACGAAAAACTGTTTTTT | CASSILEGGDYEKLFF
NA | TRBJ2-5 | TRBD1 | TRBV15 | TGTGCCACCAGCACCGGGACAGGTCAAGAGACCCAGTACTTC | CATSTGTGQETQYF
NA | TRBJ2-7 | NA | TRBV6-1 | TGTGCCAGCAGTGAACCCCCCCCGTATCCCTACGAGCAGTACTTC | CASSEPPPYPYEQYF
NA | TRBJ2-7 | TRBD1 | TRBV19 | TGTGCCAGGACCGGGACAGGCGGCTACGAGCAGTACTTC | CARTGTGGYEQYF
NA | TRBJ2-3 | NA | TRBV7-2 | TGTGCCAGCAGCTCGAACGCGGCGGGGTTGGATACGCAGTATTTT | CASSSNAAGLDTQYF
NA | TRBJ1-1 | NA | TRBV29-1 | TGCAGCGTTGGGGGGCAAACTGAAGCTTTCTTT | CSVGGQTEAFF
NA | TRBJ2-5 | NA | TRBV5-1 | TGCGCCAGCAGCTTAGACGGGACATGGGAGACCCAGTACTTC | CASSLDGTWETQYF
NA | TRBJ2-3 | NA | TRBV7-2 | TGTGCCAGCAGCTTAGCGGGACTTCCCTATTACACAGATACGCAGTATTTT | CASSLAGLPYYTDTQYF
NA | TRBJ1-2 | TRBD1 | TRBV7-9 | TGTGCCAGCAGCTCCGGGACAGGGTGGCTCTATGGCTACACCTTC | CASSSGTGWLYGYTF
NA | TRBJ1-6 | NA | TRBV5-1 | TGCGCCAGCAGCCCGACAAGCTCCTATAATTCACCCCTCCACTTT | CASSPTSSYNSPLHF
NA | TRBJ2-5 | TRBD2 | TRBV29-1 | TGCAGCGTAGGGACTAGCGGAGAGACCCAGTACTTC | CSVGTSGETQYF
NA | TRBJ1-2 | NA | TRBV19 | TGTGCCAGTAGTACCTGGGGGAGGGAAGGGCGAGGAGGCTACACCTTC | CASSTWGREGRGGYTF
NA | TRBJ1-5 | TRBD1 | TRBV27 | TGTGCCAGCAGGAAGACAGGGTACGGGAGCAATCAGCCCCAGCATTTT | CASRKTGYGSNQPQHF
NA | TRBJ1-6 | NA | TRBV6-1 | TGTGCCAGCAGTGAGCAGCAGGAGGCCTATTCACCCCTCCACTTT | CASSEQQEAYSPLHF
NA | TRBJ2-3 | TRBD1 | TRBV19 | TGTGCTACCGGGACAGGAAACACAGATACGCAGTATTTT | CATGTGNTDTQYF
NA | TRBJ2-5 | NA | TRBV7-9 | TGTGCCAGCAGCTTAGGGCTAGCGCCGGAGACCCAGTACTTC | CASSLGLAPETQYF
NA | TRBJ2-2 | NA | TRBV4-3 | TGCGCCAGCAGCCAAGACCGGGGGGGGGAGCTGTTTTTT | CASSQDRGGELFF
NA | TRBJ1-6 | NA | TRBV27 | TGTGCCAGCAGTCACCGGGACACCTTCCCTTCACCCCTCCACTTT | CASSHRDTFPSPLHF
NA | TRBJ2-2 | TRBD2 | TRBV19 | TGTGCCAGTAGTAAGACTAGCGGAACGAACACCGGGGAGCTGTTTTTT | CASSKTSGTNTGELFF
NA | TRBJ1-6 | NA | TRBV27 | TGTGCCAGCAGGGGGCCCGGGCGTGGGGGAGGACCCCTCCACTTT | CASRGPGRGGGPLHF
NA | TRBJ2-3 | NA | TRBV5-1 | TGCGCCAGCAGAACGGCGGGGAGAGATACGCAGTATTTT | CASRTAGRDTQYF
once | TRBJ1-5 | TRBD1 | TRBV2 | TGTGCCAGCAGTGATATGGACAGGGTGATTGGTCAGCCCCAGCATTTT | CASSDMDRVIGQPQHF
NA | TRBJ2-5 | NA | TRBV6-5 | TGTGCCAGCAGTAGGACATACAGGGAAGAGACCCAGTACTTC | CASSRTYREETQYF
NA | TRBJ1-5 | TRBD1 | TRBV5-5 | TGTGCCAGCAGCCCCAGGGGGATTAATCAGCCCCAGCATTTT | CASSPRGINQPQHF
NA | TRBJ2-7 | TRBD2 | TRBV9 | TGTGCCAGCAGCCCCGGGACTAGCACCAACGAGCAGTACTTC | CASSPGTSTNEQYF
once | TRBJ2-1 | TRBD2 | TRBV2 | TGTGCCAGCAGGGCGGGAGGGCCCAATGAGCAGTTCTTC | CASRAGGPNEQFF
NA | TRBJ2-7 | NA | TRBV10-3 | TGTGCCATCAGTATTGTGGGAGACGAGCAGTACTTC | CAISIVGDEQYF
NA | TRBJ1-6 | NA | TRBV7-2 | TGTGCCAGCATCTCCCCCCAGGGAGGGTCTAATTCACCCCTCCACTTT | CASISPQGGSNSPLHF
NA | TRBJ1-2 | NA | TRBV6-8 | TGTGCCAGCCACAGTGGGGGTGGAGGGTATGGCTACACCTTC | CASHSGGGGYGYTF
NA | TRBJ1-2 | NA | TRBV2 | TGTGCCAGCAGTGAAGACAGGGTCCGCTATGGCTACACCTTC | CASSEDRVRYGYTF
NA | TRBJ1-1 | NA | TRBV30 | TGTGCCTGGAGTCCCAGGGACACTGAAGCTTTCTTT | CAWSPRDTEAFF
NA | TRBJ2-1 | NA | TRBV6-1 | TGTGCCAGCGGTGAAGCGTGGCAGGGGAAGGGTGAGCAGTTCTTC | CASGEAWQGKGEQFF
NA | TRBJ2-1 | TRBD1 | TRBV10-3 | TGTGCCATCAGAACCGGGACAGGGGACAATGAGCAGTTCTTC | CAIRTGTGDNEQFF
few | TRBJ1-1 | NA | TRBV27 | TGTGCCAGCAGTTTACTATCGGGTGAGAACACTGAAGCTTTCTTT | CASSLLSGENTEAFF
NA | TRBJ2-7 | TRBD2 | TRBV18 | TGTGCCAGCTCACCATTTAGCGGGGGGGCCGAAACTTACGAGCAGTACTTC | CASSPFSGGAETYEQYF
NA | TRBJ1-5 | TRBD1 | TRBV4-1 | TGCGCCAGCAGCCAATCCGGGACAGGGGTTCAGCCCCAGCATTTT | CASSQSGTGVQPQHF
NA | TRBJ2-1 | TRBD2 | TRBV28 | TGTGCCAGCAGTCTGCGGGGACTAGCGAATTACAATGAGCAGTTCTTC | CASSLRGLANYNEQFF
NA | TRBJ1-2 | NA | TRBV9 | TGTGCCAGCGGACCCGGGATTCCTAATGGCTACACCTTC | CASGPGIPNGYTF
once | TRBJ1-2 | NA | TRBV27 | TGTGCCAGCAGTTTATTCCCCAGGGCCATCTATGGCTACACCTTC | CASSLFPRAIYGYTF
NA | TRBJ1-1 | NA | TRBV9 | TGTGCCAGCAGCGTAGGGACCCGGGGGGGCACTGAAGCTTTCTTT | CASSVGTRGGTEAFF
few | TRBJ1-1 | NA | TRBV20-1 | TGCAGTGCCGCACATTACACTGAAGCTTTCTTT | CSAAHYTEAFF
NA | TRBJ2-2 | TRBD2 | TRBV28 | TGTGCCAGCATCCCCCCGGGAGGGACCGGGGAGCTGTTTTTT | CASIPPGGTGELFF